Sequencing of this TCR beta chain was carried out in a study of identical twins. TCRdb independently ran MiXCR on the 5' RACE reads; one entry per CDR3 protein. The repertoire holds 650,000 to 800,000 distinct CDR3 sequences, with more than 6.5% as singletons. With 7 bases removed from V and 5 bases from J, the gap between germline ends came to 9 bases. The CDR3 is 13 residues long. CDR1 LNHDA and CDR2 SQIVND come from the germline V gene (reference sequence). This sample was shared with a second study, whose subject was yellow fever vaccine responses in identical twins.

Sequenced: PBMCs. The source of this sequence is a woman aged 18-30 years in good health. The chain employs TRBV19 and TRBJ2-6, with no clear D. CDR3 region: CASTSGWANVLTF. CDR3 bases: TGTGCCAGTACCAGTGGATGGGCCAACGTCCTGACTTTC.